This note documents a single TCR beta chain sequence. This specimen comes from a study of blood T cell repertoires in COVID-19. Looking at the study overall: T cells, B-cell-depleted T cells, or PBMCs supplied cDNA or gDNA.

Profiling relied on immunoSEQ multiplex PCR, and the TCRdb table lists in-frame clones only, not all of them. Counted here are about 33,000 clones, roughly nine tenths occurring once; the ten biggest clones make up 25%. The CDR3 is 15 residues long. V shed 0 bases, J shed 8 bases, and the junction held 8 bases outside the gene matches. Germline-derived CDR1 and CDR2 are SGHRS and YFSETQ. Sequencing was carried out using peripheral blood. The chain is built from TRBV5-1 and TRBJ1-1, with TRBD1 matching over 9 bases. The sequence was collected from a woman at least 80 years old with active or convalescent COVID-19. The CDR3 spells CASSLGGQGKGEAFF. CDR3 bases: TGCGCCAGCAGCTTGGGGGGACAGGGTAAAGGCGAAGCTTTCTTT. The full variable domain, rest sourced from reference TRBV5-1 and TRBJ1-1, is KAGVTQTPRYLIKTRGQQVTLSCSPISGHRSVSWYQQTPGQGLQFLFEYFSETQRNKGNFPGRFSGRQFSNSRSEMNVSTLELGDSALYLCASSLGGQGKGEAFFGQGTRLTVV.